The clone carrying this T cell receptor (beta chain) was counted at least ten times. Its antigen is currently unknown. These data belong to a study of T cells in Graves' hyperthyroidism and ophthalmopathy. Study-level background: Peripheral blood draws took place at initial diagnosis, ahead of any treatment.

Points from the study as a whole: In the analysis, a 13 V-J model separated ophthalmopathy from stable hyperthyroidism. Blood samples included most of the expanded thyroid clonotypes exceeding 0.001.

RNA transcripts served as the template for amplifying TCR beta CDR3 regions. Researchers ran a first-round RT-PCR on the TCR CDR3 using the HTBI primer set. TCRdb independently ran MiXCR on the multiplex PCR reads; one entry per CDR3 protein. Of about 400,000 distinct CDR3 sequences in the sample, 14% to 15% are singletons; the top ten hold 32%. Graves' hyperthyroidism was deemed stable given no ophthalmopathy progression within 18 months. Sequences were obtained from blood. The receptor comes from a woman in her thirties with Graves' hyperthyroidism.

DNA of the CDR3: TGTGCCTGGAGTGTAAGAGGGAGCCTTGACAATGAGCAGTTCTTC. It is translated as CAWSVRGSLDNEQFF. The V and J genes are TRBV30 and TRBJ2-1; D might be TRBD2 (5 bases). Germline CDR1 reads GTSNPN; CDR2 reads SVGIG (reference sequence). The CDR3 spans 15 residues. With 0 bases removed from V and 5 bases from J, the gap between germline ends came to 14 bases.